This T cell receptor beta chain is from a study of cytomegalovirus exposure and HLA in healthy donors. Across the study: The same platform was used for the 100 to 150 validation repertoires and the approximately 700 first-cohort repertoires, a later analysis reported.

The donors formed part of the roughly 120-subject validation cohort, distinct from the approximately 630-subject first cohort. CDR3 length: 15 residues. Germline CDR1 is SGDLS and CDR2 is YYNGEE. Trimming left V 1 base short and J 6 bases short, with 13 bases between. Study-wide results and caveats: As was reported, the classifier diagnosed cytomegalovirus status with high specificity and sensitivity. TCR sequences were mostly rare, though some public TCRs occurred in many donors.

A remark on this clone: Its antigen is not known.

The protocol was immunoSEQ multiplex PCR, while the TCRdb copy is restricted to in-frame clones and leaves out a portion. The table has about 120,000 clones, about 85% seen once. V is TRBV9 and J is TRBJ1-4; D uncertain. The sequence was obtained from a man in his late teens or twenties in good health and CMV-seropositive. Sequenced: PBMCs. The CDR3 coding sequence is TGTGCCAGCAGCGTAAGTTCGCAGGCCGATGAAAAACTGTTTTTT. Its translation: CASSVSSQADEKLFF.